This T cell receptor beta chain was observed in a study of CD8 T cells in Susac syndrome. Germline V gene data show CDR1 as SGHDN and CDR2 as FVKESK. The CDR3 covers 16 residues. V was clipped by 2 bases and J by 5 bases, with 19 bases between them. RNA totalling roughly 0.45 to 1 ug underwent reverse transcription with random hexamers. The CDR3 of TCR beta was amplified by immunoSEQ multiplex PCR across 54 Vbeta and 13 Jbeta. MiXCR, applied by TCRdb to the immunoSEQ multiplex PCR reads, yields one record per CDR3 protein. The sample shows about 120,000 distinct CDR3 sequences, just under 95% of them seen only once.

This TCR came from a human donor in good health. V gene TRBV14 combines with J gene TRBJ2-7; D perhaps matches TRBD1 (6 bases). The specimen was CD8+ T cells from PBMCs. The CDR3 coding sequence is TGTGCCAGCAGCCAACCCGGACAGCCAGAATTCCACGAGCAGTACTTC. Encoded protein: CASSQPGQPEFHEQYF.